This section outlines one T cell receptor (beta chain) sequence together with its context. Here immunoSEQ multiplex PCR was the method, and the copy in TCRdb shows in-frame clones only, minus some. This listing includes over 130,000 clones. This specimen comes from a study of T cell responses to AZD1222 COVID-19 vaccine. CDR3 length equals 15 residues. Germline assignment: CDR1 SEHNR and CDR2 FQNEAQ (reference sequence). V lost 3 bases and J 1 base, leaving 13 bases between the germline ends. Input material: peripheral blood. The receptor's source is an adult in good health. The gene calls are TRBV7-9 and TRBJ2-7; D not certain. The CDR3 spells CASSFFFVTSYEQYF. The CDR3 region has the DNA TGTGCCAGCAGCTTCTTTTTCGTGACATCCTACGAGCAGTACTTC.